This T cell receptor (beta chain) was found in a study of long-term antiretroviral therapy in people with HIV. Study-wide background: The oldest specimens predate the 2015 immediate-ART recommendation by about a decade. General observations from the study: Blood draws took place between about 2003 and 2018 and possibly involved older ART regimens. Diversity went up after ART and still fell short of transplant donor controls.

At least one PBMC sample before ART and at least two after were required. A note on this clone: Its antigen is not identified.

They ran version v3.0 of the immunoSEQ assay at survey level. Repertoires were generated with immunoSEQ multiplex PCR, while TCRdb's copy carries only in-frame clones and drops some. This table has approximately 20,000 clones, about 80% appearing once. The CDR3 is 17 residues long. The trim removed 5 bases at V and 0 bases at J, leaving 8 bases unmatched. Germline CDR1 SEHNR, CDR2 FQNEAQ (reference sequence). V usage is TRBV7-9 and J usage is TRBJ1-4; 8 bases map to TRBD1. The sequence derives from a man aged 18 to 29 with HIV. The sequencing used unsorted PBMCs, collected 0.5 years after starting antiretroviral therapy. CDR3: CASSGTGGLTTNEKLFF. The CDR3 coding sequence is TGTGCCAGCAGCGGAACAGGGGGGTTAACAACTAATGAAAAACTGTTTTTT.